This T cell receptor beta chain was profiled in a study of OX40 agonist ivuxolimab in advanced cancers. Whole-study context: Patients with prior anti-PD-1, anti-PD-L1 or anti-CTLA-4 therapy were eligible; 40% to 45% had some.

CDR1 and CDR2 from the germline V gene are SEHNR and FQNEAQ (reference sequence). The CDR3 runs 16 residues. V was clipped by 1 base and J by 1 base; unmatched bases: 2. Overall study results and limits: There was clonal expansion of CD4+ and CD8+ blood T cells by week 6 at 0.1 to 3.0 mg/kg.

This clone came up a few times. The antigen remains unidentified. Sequenced by immunoSEQ multiplex PCR; TCRdb stores in-frame clones only, minus some. This sample has around 30,000 clones, with 81% found just once. The TCR was taken from an adult with an advanced solid tumor such as melanoma, head and neck, liver or kidney cancer. The chain employs TRBV7-9 and TRBJ2-3; 10 positions agree with TRBD2. The sequenced sample was CD4+ or CD8+ T cells sorted from blood, obtained in a trial of the OX40 agonist ivuxolimab. CDR3 protein: CASSLVAGGGTDTQYF. The DNA of the CDR3 is TGTGCCAGCAGCTTAGTAGCGGGAGGAGGCACAGATACGCAGTATTTT.